These T cell receptor beta chains were read from a single sample in a study of blood T cell repertoires in COVID-19. The table came from immunoSEQ multiplex PCR; TCRdb's copy has only in-frame clones and leaves some out. This table has approximately 360,000 clones, about 87% appearing once. The sample was PBMCs or T cells enriched from blood (not recorded which). Receptors originate from a man aged 40-49 years in a cohort exposed to, infected with or recovered from COVID-19 (not recorded which). The CDR3 runs from the conserved cysteine through the conserved F or W. The D gene is left open where the match is weak. A row's size may be missing; if present it is once, few, many or a size class.

d_call j_call clone_size cdr3_length v_call cdr3_nt cdr3_aa
TRBD2 TRBJ2-1 NA 16 TRBV25-1 TGTGCCAGCAGTGAATTAGGGACTAGCGGGTACAATGAGCAGTTCTTC CASSELGTSGYNEQFF
TRBD1 TRBJ1-3 NA 15 TRBV18 TGTGCCAGCTCACCCGGGACAGGTGGAAGAAACACCATATATTTT CASSPGTGGRNTIYF
NA TRBJ2-7 once 13 TRBV28 TGTGCCAGCAGCCCGGACGGGGTAAGGGAGCAGTACTTC CASSPDGVREQYF
NA TRBJ2-1 NA 17 TRBV6-1 TGTGCCAGCAGTGATATCAAGGGGAGGCAGGGAAGGGGTAGAGGGTTCTTC CASSDIKGRQGRGRGFF
TRBD2 TRBJ2-1 NA 18 TRBV4-2 TGTGCCAGCAGCGAACTAGCGGGAGGCGGGCCCTCCTACAATGAGCAGTTCTTC CASSELAGGGPSYNEQFF
NA TRBJ1-1 NA 13 TRBV10-1 TGCGCCAGCAGTGAGTCGAACGCTAATGAAGCTTTCTTT CASSESNANEAFF
TRBD2 TRBJ2-7 NA 15 TRBV7-2 TGTGCCAGCAGCTTAGGAGGGAGGGGAGGATACGAGCAGTACTTC CASSLGGRGGYEQYF
NA TRBJ1-4 NA 13 TRBV7-2 TGTGCCAGCAGCTTAGACAATAATGAAAAACTGTTTTTT CASSLDNNEKLFF
NA TRBJ1-5 NA 13 TRBV19 TGTGCCAGTAGACCTAATAGCAATCAGCCCCAGCATTTT CASRPNSNQPQHF
TRBD1 TRBJ1-1 NA 18 TRBV6-6 TGTGCCAGCAGTCCCCGACAGGGGGAGGTCGGCGTGAACACTGAAGCTTTCTTT CASSPRQGEVGVNTEAFF